This T cell receptor beta chain was identified in a study of T cells in Graves' hyperthyroidism and ophthalmopathy. Study-wide results and caveats: Onset of ophthalmopathy came a median about 6.5 months after the model predicted it.

Researchers amplified the TCR beta CDR3 regions from RNA transcripts. The TCR CDR3 was amplified in a first-round RT-PCR using the HTBI primer set. TCRdb reanalysed the multiplex PCR reads using MiXCR and keeps one entry per CDR3 protein. The sample consists of 250,000 to 300,000 distinct CDR3 sequences, approximately 14% of them appearing once. A remark on this clonotype: No antigen is known for it.

Germline CDR1 reads LNHDA; CDR2 reads SQIVND (reference sequence). Trimming pared 1 base from V and 4 bases from J, leaving 7 bases between. This CDR3 comprises 13 residues. Uncontrolled infection, other autoimmune disease, pregnancy or lactation led to exclusion. Each diagnosis drew on symptoms, thyroxine, TRAb, thyroid ultrasound and orbital computed tomography findings. Preceding any ophthalmopathy symptoms, the blood sample dates from first hyperthyroidism diagnosis. Sample: blood. The TCR originated in a woman aged 50 to 60 with Graves' hyperthyroidism that later progressed to Graves' ophthalmopathy. The rearrangement uses TRBV19 and TRBJ1-2; no clear D gene. The chain's CDR3 is CASSIASSYGYTF. CDR3 DNA: TGTGCCAGTAGTATAGCATCATCCTATGGCTACACCTTC.